These 31 T cell receptor beta chains originate from one sample sequenced in a study of early T cells in non-severe SARS-CoV-2 infection listed by TCRdb under 2021. Libraries were prepared through 5' RACE. Sequencing took place on a NextSeq 500. TCRdb trimmed public reads at Q25 via fastp, called clones via MiXCR and kept in-frame beta chains. Rows are combined by CDR3 protein, so each entry shows the most common genes and DNA. The sample includes 60,000 to 75,000 distinct CDR3 sequences, with 9.5% to 15% observed a single time. The ten largest clones take up 3.5% to 5.5% of the sample. Sequencing was carried out using whole blood. These TCRs come from an adult who was a healthcare worker with PCR-confirmed SARS-CoV-2 infection or an uninfected control (not recorded which).

Comment on this clonotype: A read error may explain this, as a much larger clone is one base away. This rearrangement joins TRBV6-1 to TRBJ1-2, with 7 bases that match TRBD1. V was clipped by 1 base and J by 2 bases; unmatched bases: 4. Germline V gene sequence: CDR1 MNHNS, CDR2 SASEGT. This CDR3 comprises 15 residues. CDR3 coding DNA: TGTGCCAGCAGTGAAGTGGCCAGGGGGAACTATGGCTACACCTTC. Protein: CASSEVARGNYGYTF.

This clonotype was counted only a few times. The chain joins TRBV24-1 to TRBJ2-4; weak D call: TRBD1 (6 bases). The germline V and J ends were trimmed by 0 bases and 2 bases, with 22 bases remaining between them. Per germline, CDR1 KGHDR and CDR2 SFDVKD. This CDR3 is built from 20 residues. The CDR3 DNA reads TGTGCCACCAGTGATTTGAACAGGGATCCCCCAAAGGATCCCAAAAACATTCAGTACTTC. It translates to CATSDLNRDPPKDPKNIQYF.

In its sample, this clonotype was seen a few times. The V gene is TRBV2, the J gene TRBJ2-2, with D maybe TRBD2 (6 bases). Between the trimmed V and J ends, which lost 8 bases and 5 bases, there was a span of 18 bases. CDR1 and CDR2 (germline): SNHLY, FYNNEI. This CDR3 is built from 15 residues. CDR3 sequence reads: CASQLTSLRTGELFF. Written as DNA, the CDR3 is TGTGCCAGCCAATTGACTAGTCTGCGAACCGGGGAGCTGTTTTTT.

This clonotype has just a few counts. The chain joins TRBV20-1 to TRBJ1-2; a weak D match, TRBD1 (5 bases). The CDR3 covers 13 residues. V shed 5 bases and J shed 6 bases, with 16 bases lying between them. Germline lookup yields CDR1 DFQATT and CDR2 SNEGSKA (reference sequence). CDR3 in amino acids: CSAPPAGTNGYTF. CDR3 nucleotide sequence: TGCAGTGCTCCACCGGCAGGGACGAATGGCTACACCTTC.

This clonotype has a count of ten or more. The genes are TRBV18 and TRBJ1-5; 7 nucleotides line up with TRBD1. The V segment lost 1 base and the J segment 5 bases; nucleotides outside the gene matches: 2. Germline V gene lookup returns CDR1 KGHSH and CDR2 LQKENI. The CDR3 loop spans 14 amino acids. The CDR3, as DNA: TGTGCCAGCTCACCACAGGGGGCGGATCAGCCCCAGCATTTT. Protein: CASSPQGADQPQHF.

With respect to this clonotype: Without the conserved terminal phenylalanine or tryptophan, this CDR3 likely stems from a read error. The chain links TRBV24-1 to TRBJ2-5, with 7 nucleotides matching TRBD1. This CDR3 comprises 13 residues. Germline CDR1 and CDR2: KGHDR and SFDVKD. V lost 12 bases and J lost 5; bases outside the gene matches: 11. The CDR3 DNA reads TGTGCCTCACAGCAGGGGGTCGAGGAGACCCAGTACTCC. Amino acids: CASQQGVEETQYS.

The chain recombines TRBV12-3 or TRBV12-4 with TRBJ1-3; D unresolved. V dropped 6 bases and J dropped 0 bases, with 12 bases sitting between them. The CDR3 has 15 amino acids. This CDR3 is CASSRTSFSGNTIYF. The DNA for the CDR3 is TGTGCCAGCAGCCGCACTAGCTTCTCTGGAAACACCATATATTTT.

This rearrangement joins TRBV6-5 to TRBJ1-4; tentatively, D is TRBD1 (5 bases). Germline assignment: CDR1 MNHEY and CDR2 SVGAGI. The CDR3 has 14 amino acids. Trimming took 4 bases from V and 7 from J, leaving 13 bases between them. The chain's CDR3 is CASSLSRTTEKLFF. In nucleotides, the CDR3 is TGTGCCAGCAGTTTGTCCCGGACAACTGAAAAACTGTTTTTT.

J is TRBJ1-4 and V is TRBV20-1, with no clear D. CDR1 is DFQATT and CDR2 is SNEGSKA in the germline V gene (reference sequence). V was pared by 0 bases and J by 12 bases, with 11 bases between. The CDR3 loop spans 12 amino acids. In DNA, the CDR3 is TGCAGTGCTAGAGACGGGATAGATGAACTGTTTTTT. Its protein product is CSARDGIDELFF.

The sample holds many counts of this clonotype. V and J are TRBV3-1 and TRBJ2-2, with a possible D match to TRBD2 (5 bases). The CDR3 has 13 amino acids. The V gene's germline CDR1 is LGHDT and CDR2 YNNKEL (reference sequence). V gave up 3 bases and J gave up 5 bases, with 7 bases separating them. The CDR3, as DNA: TGTGCCAGCAGCCATGGGGAGACCGGGGAGCTGTTTTTT. Protein product: CASSHGETGELFF.

V gene TRBV5-1 combines with J gene TRBJ1-4; D uncertain. The germline V gene has CDR1 SGHRS and CDR2 YFSETQ. V lost 4 bases to trimming and J lost 0 bases, with 10 bases between them. This CDR3 is built from 15 residues. CDR3 sequence: CASSGSSATNEKLFF. The CDR3 DNA reads TGCGCCAGCAGCGGCAGCTCTGCAACTAATGAAAAACTGTTTTTT.

The chain carries TRBV7-6 and TRBJ2-1; D may be TRBD2 (6 bases). Looked up from germline, CDR1 is SGHVS and CDR2 is FNYEAQ. This CDR3 region has 14 residues. V was cut by 6 bases and J by 8 bases, with 17 bases left in between. This CDR3 reads CASSSGDRGYEQFF. The CDR3 coding sequence is TGTGCCAGCAGTTCGGGAGACCGGGGGTATGAGCAGTTCTTC.

This clonotype was found many times. This sequence joins TRBV24-1 and TRBJ1-1; D call uncertain. The CDR3 is made up of 13 amino acids. V dropped 9 bases and J dropped 1 base, with 11 bases sitting between them. Looked up from germline, CDR1 is KGHDR and CDR2 is SFDVKD. The DNA of the CDR3 is TGTGCCACCGCGGGCGGGCCGAACACTGAAGCTTTCTTT. Residues: CATAGGPNTEAFF.

The J gene is TRBJ1-5, the V gene TRBV20-1; D is uncertain. V dropped 0 bases and J dropped 4 bases, with 13 bases sitting between them. Germline-derived CDR1 and CDR2 are DFQATT and SNEGSKA (reference sequence). CDR3 length: 15 residues. CDR3 coding DNA: TGCAGTGCTAGAGATCTGGGAACTCAAAATCAGCCCCAGCATTTT. As protein: CSARDLGTQNQPQHF.

The rearrangement uses TRBV30 and TRBJ1-1; D is unclear. Per the germline V gene, CDR1 is GTSNPN and CDR2 is SVGIG (reference sequence). The CDR3 length is 11 residues. Trimming cost V 5 bases and J 10 bases, with 14 bases left between them. The CDR3 is CAWARKMGAFF. The CDR3 DNA follows: TGTGCCTGGGCAAGAAAAATGGGAGCTTTCTTT.

This clonotype showed up many times. The CDR3 spells CASTSLLGDDNEQFF. CDR3 in DNA: TGTGCCAGCACCTCCCTGCTTGGAGATGACAATGAGCAGTTCTTC. The chain couples TRBV6-6 to TRBJ2-1; D gene uncertain. Germline CDR1 reads MNHNY; CDR2 reads SVGAGI (reference sequence). Trimming removed 7 bases at V and 5 bases at J, with 18 bases between. The CDR3 covers 15 residues.

This clonotype was picked up many times. V usage is TRBV5-1 and J usage is TRBJ1-1; a weak D match, TRBD1 (5 bases). The V end was cut by 1 base, the J end by 1 base, with 11 bases between. The germline V gene encodes CDR1 SGHRS and CDR2 YFSETQ. CDR3 length: 15 amino acids. The CDR3 here is CASSLSAGRNTEAFF. The CDR3, as DNA: TGCGCCAGCAGCTTGTCGGCAGGGAGGAACACTGAAGCTTTCTTT.

This clonotype was seen more than once but under ten times. The genes are TRBV9 and TRBJ2-5, with 9 bases identical to TRBD2. Germline CDR1 reads SGDLS; CDR2 reads YYNGEE. V lost 0 bases, J lost 2 bases, and 8 bases stayed unmatched. The CDR3 consists of 17 residues. The CDR3, as DNA: TGTGCCAGCAGCGTAGAGGAGATAGCGGGAGCTCAAGAGACCCAGTACTTC. Translation gives CASSVEEIAGAQETQYF.

The V gene is TRBV18, the J gene TRBJ1-4; 8 bases line up with TRBD1. This CDR3 has 14 residues. CDR1 and CDR2 (germline): KGHSH, LQKENI. V was clipped by 4 bases and J by 5 bases; unmatched bases: 3. In DNA form, the CDR3 reads TGTGCCAGCTCACGACAGGGGCCAAATGAAAAACTGTTTTTT. Translation gives CASSRQGPNEKLFF.

This clonotype has more than one count but fewer than ten. The chain couples TRBV20-1 to TRBJ2-7; D perhaps matches TRBD1 (6 bases). This CDR3 is 11 amino acids long. V shed 6 bases and J shed 7 bases, with 13 bases lying between them. From germline, CDR1 is DFQATT and CDR2 SNEGSKA (reference sequence). The DNA for the CDR3 is TGCAGTGCGACTCAGGGGTATGAGCAGTACTTC. Translating it yields CSATQGYEQYF.

In this sample, this clonotype turned up a few times. V gene TRBV18 combines with J gene TRBJ1-6, with D tentatively TRBD1 (5 bases). Germline-derived CDR1 and CDR2 are KGHSH and LQKENI. V shed 1 base and J shed 0 bases, with 13 bases lying between them. The CDR3 loop spans 18 amino acids. The CDR3 bases are TGTGCCAGCTCACCACGAGACAGCTTTAGCTCCTATAATTCACCCCTCCACTTT. It translates to CASSPRDSFSSYNSPLHF.

This clonotype turned up a few times. The chain links TRBV11-2 to TRBJ2-5; D call uncertain. The V gene lost 0 bases and the J gene lost 0 bases, with 8 bases spanning the gap. Germline V lookup: CDR1 SGHAT, CDR2 FQNNGV. The CDR3 has 15 amino acids. The CDR3 loop reads CASSLDLGHQETQYF. The CDR3 nucleotides are TGTGCCAGCAGCTTAGATCTTGGCCACCAAGAGACCCAGTACTTC.

This clonotype occurred many times. V usage is TRBV3-1 and J usage is TRBJ2-1; the D is unclear. V lost 4 bases, J lost 5 bases, and 6 bases lay in between. Per germline, CDR1 LGHDT and CDR2 YNNKEL (reference sequence). The CDR3 contains 12 residues. CDR3 protein: CASSPTNNEQFF. CDR3 DNA sequence: TGTGCCAGCAGCCCGACAAACAATGAGCAGTTCTTC.

This clonotype was seen at least ten times. The chain recombines TRBV10-3 with TRBJ2-5; TRBD2 matches at 7 bases. CDR3 size: 17 residues. In germline, CDR1 is ENHRY, CDR2 SYGVKD. The V segment lost 0 bases and the J segment 4 bases; nucleotides outside the gene matches: 11. The CDR3 sequence is CAISESKASGGSETQYF. The CDR3 DNA reads as TGTGCCATCAGTGAGTCGAAGGCTAGCGGTGGATCAGAGACCCAGTACTTC.

This chain links TRBV12-3 or TRBV12-4 with TRBJ2-7; the D is unclear. CDR3 length equals 13 residues. Trimming cost V 1 base and J 6 bases, with 10 bases left between them. The CDR3 sequence is CASSLENSCEQYF. CDR3 in DNA: TGTGCCAGCAGTTTAGAAAATAGCTGCGAGCAGTACTTC.

The sample holds a few counts of this clonotype. The chain is built from TRBV12-3 or TRBV12-4 and TRBJ1-1; tentative D call: TRBD1 (5 bases). This CDR3 has 12 amino acids. Trimming removed 6 bases at V and 7 bases at J, with 12 bases between. The CDR3 reads CASRGGLGEAFF. As DNA, the CDR3 is TGTGCCAGCAGGGGGGGATTGGGTGAAGCTTTCTTT.

This clonotype was observed at least ten times. The chain couples TRBV18 to TRBJ1-1; D call uncertain. CDR1 KGHSH and CDR2 LQKENI come from the germline V gene. The CDR3 totals 13 residues. The V end lost 2 bases, the J end lost 6 bases, and 10 bases lay between the germline ends. The CDR3: CASSPDLRAEAFF. CDR3 sequence (DNA): TGTGCCAGCTCACCAGACCTACGGGCTGAAGCTTTCTTT. Full variable domain (rest looked up from reference TRBV18 and TRBJ1-1): NAGVMQNPRHLVRRRGQEARLRCSPMKGHSHVYWYRQLPEEGLKFMVYLQKENIIDESGMPKERFSAEFPKEGPSILRIQQVVRGDSAAYFCASSPDLRAEAFFGQGTRLTVV.

The chain links TRBV7-6 to TRBJ1-5; D remains ambiguous. Germline assignment: CDR1 SGHVS and CDR2 FNYEAQ. The CDR3 sequence is 15 residues long. V lost 5 bases and J 4 bases, leaving 15 bases between the germline ends. The CDR3 region is CASSAVEGLNQPQHF. The CDR3, as DNA: TGTGCCAGCAGCGCCGTGGAAGGGCTGAATCAGCCCCAGCATTTT.

This clonotype appeared a few times. The chain carries TRBV7-3 and TRBJ2-2; possible D gene TRBD1, 5 bases. This CDR3 is built from 14 residues. V was pared by 6 bases and J by 6 bases, with 14 bases between. Per germline, CDR1 SGHTA and CDR2 FQGTGA. The CDR3 coding sequence is TGTGCCAGCAGGCCCAGCCAGGGCGCCGGGGAGCTGTTTTTT. It encodes CASRPSQGAGELFF.

In this sample, this clonotype turned up many times. The chain links TRBV6-2 or TRBV6-3 to TRBJ2-1; 9 bases fit TRBD2. Germline CDR1 is MNHEY and CDR2 is SVGEGT. The CDR3 consists of 15 residues. The J segment lost 0 bases and the V segment lost 7 bases, leaving 4 bases of the junction unmatched. This CDR3 reads CASTFSGSSYNEQFF. CDR3 in DNA: TGTGCCAGCACCTTTAGCGGGAGCTCCTACAATGAGCAGTTCTTC.

In the case of this clonotype: At one end, the junction sequence differs from germline, possibly due to a read error. This rearrangement joins TRBV14 to TRBJ2-7; tentative D call: TRBD1 (5 bases). The CDR3 is 12 residues long. The germline gives CDR1 SGHDN, CDR2 FVKESK. This CDR3 is CAGPTGKYGQYF. In nucleotides, the CDR3 is TGTGCCGGCCCTACAGGAAAATACGGGCAGTACTTC.